This paragraph reports one T cell receptor (beta chain). The data were obtained in a study of technical replicates of blood from a few donors. Assay used: immunoSEQ multiplex PCR; TCRdb lists only in-frame clones, some missing. The data hold just over 60,000 clones, with 70% to 90% observed a single time. Sequenced material: PBMCs. The clonotype originates from a human donor in good health. Some clones in this sample may be carry-over from other donors' samples.

CDR3 sequence: CASSLRGTYEQYF. The DNA of the CDR3 is TGTGCCAGCAGCTTACGCGGGACCTACGAGCAGTACTTC. The chain has TRBV7-9 and TRBJ2-7, with TRBD2 as a possible D gene (6 bases). The CDR3 is 13 amino acids. Trimming pared 2 bases from V and 2 bases from J, leaving 7 bases between. Germline V gene data show CDR1 as SEHNR and CDR2 as FQNEAQ (reference sequence).